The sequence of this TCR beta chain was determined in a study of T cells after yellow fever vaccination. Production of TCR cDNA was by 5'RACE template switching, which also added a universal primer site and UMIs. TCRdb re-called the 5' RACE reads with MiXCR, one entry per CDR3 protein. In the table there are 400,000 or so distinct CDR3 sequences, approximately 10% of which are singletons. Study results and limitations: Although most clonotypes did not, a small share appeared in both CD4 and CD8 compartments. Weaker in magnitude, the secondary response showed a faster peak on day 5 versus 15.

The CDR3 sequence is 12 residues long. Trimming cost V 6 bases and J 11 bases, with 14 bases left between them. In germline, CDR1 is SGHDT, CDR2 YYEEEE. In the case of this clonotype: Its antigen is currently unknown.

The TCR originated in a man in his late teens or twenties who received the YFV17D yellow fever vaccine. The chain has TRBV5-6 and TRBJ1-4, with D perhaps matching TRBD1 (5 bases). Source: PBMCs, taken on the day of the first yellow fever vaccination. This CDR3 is CASTLMGGKLFF. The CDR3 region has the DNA TGTGCCAGCACCCTGATGGGGGGTAAACTGTTTTTT.